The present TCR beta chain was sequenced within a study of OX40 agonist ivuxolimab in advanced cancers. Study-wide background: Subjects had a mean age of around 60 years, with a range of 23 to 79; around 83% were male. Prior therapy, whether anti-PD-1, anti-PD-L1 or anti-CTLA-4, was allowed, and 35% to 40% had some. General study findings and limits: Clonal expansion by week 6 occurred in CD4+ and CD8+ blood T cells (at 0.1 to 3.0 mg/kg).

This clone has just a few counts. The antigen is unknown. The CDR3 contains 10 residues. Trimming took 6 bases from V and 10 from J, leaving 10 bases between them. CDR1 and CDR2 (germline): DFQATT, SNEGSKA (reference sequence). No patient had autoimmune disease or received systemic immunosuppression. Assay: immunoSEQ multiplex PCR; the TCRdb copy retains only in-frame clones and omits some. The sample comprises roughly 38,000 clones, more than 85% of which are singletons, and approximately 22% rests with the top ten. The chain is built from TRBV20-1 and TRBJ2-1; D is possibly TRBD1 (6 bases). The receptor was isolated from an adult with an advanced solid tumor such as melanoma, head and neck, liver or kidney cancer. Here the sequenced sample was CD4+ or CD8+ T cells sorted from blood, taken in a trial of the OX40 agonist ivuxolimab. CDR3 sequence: CSAVTGEQFF. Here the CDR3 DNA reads TGCAGTGCCGTGACAGGAGAGCAGTTCTTC.